This TCR beta chain is from a study of T cell responses to AZD1222 COVID-19 vaccine. The table came from immunoSEQ multiplex PCR; TCRdb's copy has only in-frame clones and leaves some out. The sample yields 90,000 to 120,000 clones, nearly 90% seen once. Germline V gives CDR1 LGHDT, CDR2 YNNKEL (reference sequence). The CDR3 contains 16 residues. With 2 bases removed from V and 4 bases from J, the gap between germline ends came to 14 bases. Points on this clone: The antigen is not known.

Study-level findings and limits: Donors were mostly white British, more females; clonal diversity possibly underestimated.

This receptor was taken from an adult who received the AZD1222 COVID-19 vaccine. This chain connects TRBV3-1 (or the pseudogene TRBV3-2) to TRBJ1-4, with D unclear. Sequencing used peripheral blood, obtained 28 days after the second AZD1222 dose. In DNA, the CDR3 is TGTGCCAGCAGCCAAAAAAGGGCAGGTCTTAATGAAAAACTGTTTTTT. It specifies CASSQKRAGLNEKLFF.